This T cell receptor (beta chain) was identified during a study of T cells in Graves' hyperthyroidism and ophthalmopathy. Germline values: CDR1 MNHNS, CDR2 SASEGT. This CDR3 region has 13 residues. V lost 7 bases to trimming and J lost 5 bases, with 12 bases between them. RNA transcripts served as the template for amplifying TCR beta CDR3 regions. TCR CDR3 underwent first-round RT-PCR with the HTBI primer set. Using its own MiXCR run on the multiplex PCR reads, TCRdb lists one record per CDR3 protein. The sample lists around 600,000 distinct CDR3 sequences, more than 12% occurring once. The PBMCs studied were ones that came from about 9.9 ml fresh peripheral blood.

The TCR originated in a woman in her fifties or sixties with Graves' ophthalmopathy. Sequencing input: blood. The gene calls are TRBV6-1 and TRBJ2-1; no firm D call. CDR3 region: CASMQERHNEQFF. The CDR3 coding sequence is TGTGCCAGCATGCAGGAGCGCCACAATGAGCAGTTCTTC.